The rows below give T cell receptor beta chains drawn from one sample of a study of shared clonotypes between healthy human individuals. Some clones are missing from TCRdb's copy, which holds only in-frame ones; the method was immunoSEQ multiplex PCR. Here the sample spans about 2.4 million clones, 90% to 95% being singletons. The material sequenced was naive CD4+ T cells from PBMCs. The source of these receptors is a man younger than 35 in good health. Some clones in this sample may be carry-over from other donors' samples. Each CDR3 is given with its conserved first and last residue. Rows give clone size only sometimes, using once, few, many, or a class for an expanded clone.

len: 14
v_gene: TRBV19
abundance: -
j_gene: TRBJ2-5
CDR3aa: CASSIDWGGETQYF

len: 16
v_gene: TRBV4-1
abundance: -
j_gene: TRBJ2-5
CDR3aa: CASSQEVWTSGGTQYF

len: 17
v_gene: TRBV4-1
abundance: -
j_gene: TRBJ2-2
CDR3aa: CASSQETSGRATGELFF

len: 15
v_gene: TRBV6-6
abundance: -
j_gene: TRBJ1-3
CDR3aa: CASRLGPGNGNTIYF

len: 16
v_gene: TRBV5-4
abundance: -
j_gene: TRBJ2-3
CDR3aa: CASSTGDYRATDTQYF

len: 14
v_gene: TRBV2
abundance: -
j_gene: TRBJ1-3
CDR3aa: CASTRQISGNTIYF

len: 15
v_gene: TRBV28
abundance: -
j_gene: TRBJ1-4
CDR3aa: CASSQTGSGGEKLFF

len: 14
v_gene: TRBV15
abundance: -
j_gene: TRBJ1-4
CDR3aa: CATSRDATNEKLFF

len: 15
v_gene: TRBV28
abundance: once
j_gene: TRBJ2-7
CDR3aa: CASTGVGAPLREQYF

len: 13
v_gene: TRBV2
abundance: -
j_gene: TRBJ2-7
CDR3aa: CASGTSGSYEQYF

len: 16
v_gene: TRBV5-1
abundance: -
j_gene: TRBJ2-7
CDR3aa: CASSTHPRDRASEQYF

len: 17
v_gene: TRBV15
abundance: -
j_gene: TRBJ2-2
CDR3aa: CATSRETGTGNTGELFF

len: 15
v_gene: TRBV6-5
abundance: -
j_gene: TRBJ2-3
CDR3aa: CASSYSRPSTDTQYF

len: 13
v_gene: TRBV6-5
abundance: -
j_gene: TRBJ2-3
CDR3aa: CASSVLAADTQYF

len: 13
v_gene: TRBV14
abundance: -
j_gene: TRBJ2-5
CDR3aa: CASSRGLQETQYF

len: 13
v_gene: TRBV7-2
abundance: few
j_gene: TRBJ1-2
CDR3aa: CASSLTEGYGYTF

len: 17
v_gene: TRBV7-2
abundance: -
j_gene: TRBJ2-1
CDR3aa: CASSSGTSGESYNEQFF

len: 14
v_gene: TRBV16
abundance: -
j_gene: TRBJ1-1
CDR3aa: CASSQFAQGAEAFF

len: 14
v_gene: TRBV5-1
abundance: -
j_gene: TRBJ1-1
CDR3aa: CASSSGQTNTEAFF

len: 14
v_gene: TRBV30
abundance: -
j_gene: TRBJ2-7
CDR3aa: CAWSVSGRSYEQYF

len: 13
v_gene: TRBV6-4
abundance: -
j_gene: TRBJ2-3
CDR3aa: CASGQGSTDTQYF

len: 17
v_gene: TRBV5-1
abundance: -
j_gene: TRBJ2-7
CDR3aa: CASSSQAPRGYTYEQYF

len: 16
v_gene: TRBV11-2
abundance: -
j_gene: TRBJ1-3
CDR3aa: CASSSTTGRSGNTIYF

len: 16
v_gene: TRBV7-6
abundance: once
j_gene: TRBJ1-1
CDR3aa: CASSLRGGGAGTEAFF

len: 15
v_gene: TRBV21-1
abundance: -
j_gene: TRBJ2-7
CDR3aa: CASRKPRDISYEQYF

len: 16
v_gene: TRBV27
abundance: once
j_gene: TRBJ2-7
CDR3aa: CASSFLPGGGPYEQYF

len: 16
v_gene: TRBV5-4
abundance: -
j_gene: TRBJ2-3
CDR3aa: CASSSGLAGEADTQYF

len: 16
v_gene: TRBV28
abundance: once
j_gene: TRBJ2-3
CDR3aa: CASSLRSGSGTDTQYF

len: 13
v_gene: TRBV11-1
abundance: -
j_gene: TRBJ2-7
CDR3aa: CASSFTGTGEQYF

len: 12
v_gene: TRBV29-1
abundance: -
j_gene: TRBJ2-3
CDR3aa: CSVSPGTDTQYF

len: 14
v_gene: TRBV7-2
abundance: -
j_gene: TRBJ1-2
CDR3aa: CASSLRTGEYGYTF

len: 14
v_gene: TRBV5-4
abundance: -
j_gene: TRBJ2-7
CDR3aa: CASSRQGGSYEQYF

len: 16
v_gene: TRBV28
abundance: -
j_gene: TRBJ2-7
CDR3aa: CASSLLFGQGNYEQYF

len: 14
v_gene: TRBV7-9
abundance: once
j_gene: TRBJ2-1
CDR3aa: CASSFRTGQDEQFF

len: 13
v_gene: TRBV7-2
abundance: -
j_gene: TRBJ2-1
CDR3aa: CASLLSSYNEQFF

len: 15
v_gene: TRBV28
abundance: -
j_gene: TRBJ2-3
CDR3aa: CARPGLERSTDTQYF

len: 17
v_gene: TRBV6-1
abundance: -
j_gene: TRBJ2-5
CDR3aa: CASSEVVFGGARETQYF

len: 15
v_gene: TRBV4-1
abundance: -
j_gene: TRBJ2-1
CDR3aa: CASSQDPDSYNEQFF

len: 13
v_gene: TRBV5-6
abundance: -
j_gene: TRBJ2-1
CDR3aa: CASSLYGYNEQFF

len: 16
v_gene: TRBV5-1
abundance: -
j_gene: TRBJ1-5
CDR3aa: CASSLTGGDSNQPQHF

len: 16
v_gene: TRBV4-3
abundance: -
j_gene: TRBJ2-3
CDR3aa: CASSQGRLAGGDTQYF

len: 15
v_gene: TRBV6-6
abundance: -
j_gene: TRBJ2-7
CDR3aa: CASSQFDSSSYEQYF

len: 15
v_gene: TRBV5-4
abundance: once
j_gene: TRBJ2-3
CDR3aa: CASSLTSGGGDTQYF

len: 15
v_gene: TRBV9
abundance: -
j_gene: TRBJ2-2
CDR3aa: CASSVGAVNTGELFF

len: 16
v_gene: TRBV10-2
abundance: -
j_gene: TRBJ2-5
CDR3aa: CASSSTSGRASETQYF

len: 17
v_gene: TRBV27
abundance: -
j_gene: TRBJ2-3
CDR3aa: CASSSRAGGQGTDTQYF

len: 15
v_gene: TRBV9
abundance: once
j_gene: TRBJ2-2
CDR3aa: CASSVVQGGAGELFF

len: 13
v_gene: TRBV11-2
abundance: -
j_gene: TRBJ1-2
CDR3aa: CASSLEGSGGYTF

len: 12
v_gene: TRBV18
abundance: -
j_gene: TRBJ2-3
CDR3aa: CASSRGLEPQYF

len: 14
v_gene: TRBV9
abundance: -
j_gene: TRBJ1-1
CDR3aa: CASSVGIGWGRAFF

len: 16
v_gene: TRBV27
abundance: -
j_gene: TRBJ2-3
CDR3aa: CASTSQTSGSTDTQYF

len: 13
v_gene: TRBV19
abundance: -
j_gene: TRBJ2-5
CDR3aa: CASKGHFEETQYF

len: 16
v_gene: TRBV29-1
abundance: -
j_gene: TRBJ2-3
CDR3aa: CSVANPDRGNTDTQYF

len: 15
v_gene: TRBV5-5
abundance: once
j_gene: TRBJ1-2
CDR3aa: CASSPTPGRDYGYTF

len: 11
v_gene: TRBV20-1
abundance: few
j_gene: TRBJ1-1
CDR3aa: CSAGTGVEAFF

len: 13
v_gene: TRBV10-3
abundance: -
j_gene: TRBJ2-2
CDR3aa: CATLGQGLGELFF

len: 14
v_gene: TRBV30
abundance: -
j_gene: TRBJ2-7
CDR3aa: CAWNPDRGIYEQYF

len: 15
v_gene: TRBV9
abundance: -
j_gene: TRBJ2-3
CDR3aa: CASSVAGRFTDTQYF